Below are 14 T cell receptor beta chains sequenced from a single sample in a study of blood T cell repertoires in COVID-19. Sequenced by immunoSEQ multiplex PCR; TCRdb stores in-frame clones only, minus some. Of 300,000 to 450,000 clones listed, over 75% are singletons. Sequences were obtained from PBMCs or T cells enriched from blood (not recorded which). All receptors derive from a man aged 18 to 30 who had recovered from COVID-19.

The chain couples TRBV27 to TRBJ2-1; 11 bases match TRBD2. CDR3 length: 15 residues. Germline CDR1 MNHEY, CDR2 SMNVEV (reference sequence). The V segment lost 5 bases and the J segment 7 bases; nucleotides outside the gene matches: 7. The CDR3 protein is CASSPSRTSGNEQFF. CDR3 nucleotide sequence: TGTGCCAGCAGTCCATCCCGGACTAGCGGGAATGAGCAGTTCTTC.

This rearrangement joins TRBV18 to TRBJ1-1; 8 positions match TRBD1. This CDR3 comprises 15 residues. V shed 3 bases, J shed 4 bases, and the junction held 7 bases outside the gene matches. Germline assignment: CDR1 KGHSH and CDR2 LQKENI. The CDR3: CASSPTTGVGTEAFF. As DNA, the CDR3 is TGTGCCAGCTCACCGACGACAGGGGTGGGCACTGAAGCTTTCTTT.

A remark on this clone: A read error may produce the germline difference seen at one junction end. This chain links TRBV12-5 with TRBJ2-6; the D gene is possibly TRBD2 (6 bases). There are 20 residues in the CDR3. Germline-derived CDR1 and CDR2 are LGHNT and FRNRAP. The CDR3 coding sequence is TGTGCTAGTGGTTTCTTTTTGAGACCCCAGGGCCCAGGAGGGGACAACGTCCTGACTTTC. This encodes CASGFFLRPQGPGGDNVLTF.

The gene calls are TRBV6-5 and TRBJ2-7, with D perhaps matching TRBD2 (5 bases). This CDR3 contains 15 residues. V shed 2 bases and J shed 7 bases, with 18 bases lying between them. Per the germline V gene, CDR1 is MNHEY and CDR2 is SVGAGI. CDR3 bases: TGTGCCAGCAGTTACGCCTGGACGGCTCCGGGGGAGCAGTACTTC. Translated, it gives CASSYAWTAPGEQYF.

Turning to this clone: This specimen includes other DNA sequences encoding the same CDR3. The rearrangement links TRBV19 to TRBJ1-1; 7 positions match TRBD1. The CDR3 runs to 12 residues. In germline, CDR1 is LNHDA, CDR2 SQIVND (reference sequence). The V and J ends lost 4 bases and 4 bases, in that order; junction bases with no gene match: 0. The CDR3 bases are TGTGCCAGTAGTAGACAGGGCACTGAAGCTTTCTTT. It is translated as CASSRQGTEAFF.

V gene TRBV10-1 combines with J gene TRBJ2-1; 8 nucleotides align to TRBD2. Germline loops: CDR1 WNHNN, CDR2 SYGVQD (reference sequence). The J segment lost 7 bases and the V segment lost 8 bases, leaving 19 bases of the junction unmatched. The CDR3 has 17 residues. CDR3 DNA sequence: TGCGCCAGCCAGACCGGGACTAGGGCCCCTAGGGGGAATGAGCAGTTCTTC. The encoded protein is CASQTGTRAPRGNEQFF.

The rearrangement joins TRBV4-1 to TRBJ2-1; the D gene is possibly TRBD2 (5 bases). CDR1 is MGHRA and CDR2 is YSYEKL in the germline V gene. The CDR3 covers 14 residues. V was shortened by 0 bases and J by 9 bases, with 12 bases between the two germline ends. This CDR3 is CASSQELQRTEQFF. For the CDR3, the DNA is TGCGCCAGCAGCCAAGAGTTACAGCGGACTGAGCAGTTCTTC.

The J gene is TRBJ1-3, the V gene TRBV2; D is perhaps TRBD1 (6 bases). V lost 8 bases and J lost 2, with 13 bases in between. Germline loops: CDR1 SNHLY, CDR2 FYNNEI. The length of the CDR3 is 14 residues. The CDR3 region is CASGQNSAGNTIYF. For the CDR3, the DNA is TGTGCCAGCGGACAGAATTCGGCTGGAAACACCATATATTTT.

The J gene is TRBJ2-2, the V gene TRBV9; 11 bases are a match to TRBD2. V trimming: 4 bases; J trimming: 8 bases; junction bases outside the gene matches: 16. CDR1 and CDR2 from the germline V gene are SGDLS and YYNGEE. The CDR3 spans 18 residues. The DNA for the CDR3 is TGTGCCAGCAGCCCCAGAGGGGGTACTAGCGGGGGATCTGGGGAGCTGTTTTTT. This codes for CASSPRGGTSGGSGELFF.

V gene TRBV4-1 combines with J gene TRBJ2-1; perhaps TRBD2 as D (5 bases). Germline V lookup: CDR1 MGHRA, CDR2 YSYEKL. There are 16 residues in the CDR3. Trimming shortened V by 0 bases and J by 2 bases, and 11 bases separated the two germline ends. Here the CDR3 DNA reads TGCGCCAGCAGCCAAGATTCGAGGGTCCCCTACAATGAGCAGTTCTTC. Translated, it gives CASSQDSRVPYNEQFF.

This chain links TRBV5-6 with TRBJ1-3; 7 bases agree with TRBD1. Germline values: CDR1 SGHDT, CDR2 YYEEEE. V was pared by 5 bases and J by 2 bases, with 4 bases of the junction left unmatched. This CDR3 region has 14 residues. DNA of the CDR3: TGTGCCAGCAGGCTGACAGGGCCTGGAAACACCATATATTTT. It is translated as CASRLTGPGNTIYF.

The rearrangement joins TRBV9 to TRBJ2-5; 9 bases map to TRBD2. Germline V CDR1 and CDR2: SGDLS, YYNGEE. The CDR3 runs 18 residues. The V and J ends lost 0 bases and 5 bases, in that order; junction bases with no gene match: 14. CDR3 residues: CASSVERASGVGLETQYF. CDR3 DNA: TGTGCCAGCAGCGTAGAGAGGGCTAGCGGGGTCGGGTTGGAGACCCAGTACTTC.

The genes are TRBV2 and TRBJ1-6, with D possibly TRBD1 on 6 matching bases. Germline V gene lookup returns CDR1 SNHLY and CDR2 FYNNEI. V was shortened by 7 bases and J by 9 bases, with 19 bases between the two germline ends. The CDR3 sequence is 15 residues long. DNA of the CDR3: TGTGCCAGCAAGGCGAGGGGGTTTTCGCCTTCACCCCTCCACTTT. As protein: CASKARGFSPSPLHF.

In DNA form, the CDR3 reads TGTGCCAGCTTTCGGGGGACAGGGGGCACTGAAGCTTTCTTT. It encodes CASFRGTGGTEAFF. The chain couples TRBV6-5 to TRBJ1-1; 11 bases match TRBD1. Trimming at V came to 8 bases and at J to 4 bases, leaving 6 bases not matched to a gene. In germline, CDR1 is MNHEY, CDR2 SVGAGI. The CDR3 has 14 residues.